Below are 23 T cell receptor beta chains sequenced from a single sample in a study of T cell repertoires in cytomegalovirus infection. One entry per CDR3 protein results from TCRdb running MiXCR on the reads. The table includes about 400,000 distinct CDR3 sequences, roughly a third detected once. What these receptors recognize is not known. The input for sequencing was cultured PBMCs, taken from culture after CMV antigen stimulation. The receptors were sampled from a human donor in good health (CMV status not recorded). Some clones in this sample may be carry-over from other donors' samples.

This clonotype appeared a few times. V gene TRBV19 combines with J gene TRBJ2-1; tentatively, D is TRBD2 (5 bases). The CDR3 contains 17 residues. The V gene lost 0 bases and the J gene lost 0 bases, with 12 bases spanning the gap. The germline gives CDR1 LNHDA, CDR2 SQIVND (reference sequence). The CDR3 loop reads CASSIDLATGSYNEQFF. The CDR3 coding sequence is TGTGCCAGTAGTATAGATTTAGCGACCGGCTCCTACAATGAGCAGTTCTTC.

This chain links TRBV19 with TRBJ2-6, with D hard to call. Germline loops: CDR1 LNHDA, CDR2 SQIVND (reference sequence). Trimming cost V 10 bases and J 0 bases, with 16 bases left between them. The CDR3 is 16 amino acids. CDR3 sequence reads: CATSVGGDSGANVLTF. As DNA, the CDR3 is TGTGCCACCTCAGTGGGTGGGGACTCTGGGGCCAACGTCCTGACTTTC.

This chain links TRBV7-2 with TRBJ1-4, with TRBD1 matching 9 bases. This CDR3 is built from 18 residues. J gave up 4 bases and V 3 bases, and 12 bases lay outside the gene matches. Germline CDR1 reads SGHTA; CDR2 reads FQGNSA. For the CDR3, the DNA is TGTGCCAGCAGCTTCTGGGAGACAGGGGGAATCGGTAATGAAAAACTGTTTTTT. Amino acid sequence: CASSFWETGGIGNEKLFF.

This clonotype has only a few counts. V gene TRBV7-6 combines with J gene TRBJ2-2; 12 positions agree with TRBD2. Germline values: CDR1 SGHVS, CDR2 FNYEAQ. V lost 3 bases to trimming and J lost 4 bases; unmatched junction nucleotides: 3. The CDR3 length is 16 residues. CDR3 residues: CASSFRLAGVTGELFF. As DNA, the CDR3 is TGTGCCAGCAGCTTCCGACTAGCGGGAGTCACCGGGGAGCTGTTTTTT. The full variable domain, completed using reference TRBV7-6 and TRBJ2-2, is GAGVSQSPRYKVTKRGQDVALRCDPISGHVSLYWYRQALGQGPEFLTYFNYEAQQDKSGLPNDRFSAERPEGSISTLTIQRTEQRDSAMYRCASSFRLAGVTGELFFGEGSRLTVL.

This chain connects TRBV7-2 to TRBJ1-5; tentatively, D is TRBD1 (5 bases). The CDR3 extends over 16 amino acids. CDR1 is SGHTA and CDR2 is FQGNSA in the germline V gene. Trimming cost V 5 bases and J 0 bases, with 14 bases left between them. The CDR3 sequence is CASSPTGGASNQPQHF. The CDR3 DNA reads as TGTGCCAGCAGCCCCACGGGGGGAGCTAGCAATCAGCCCCAGCATTTT.

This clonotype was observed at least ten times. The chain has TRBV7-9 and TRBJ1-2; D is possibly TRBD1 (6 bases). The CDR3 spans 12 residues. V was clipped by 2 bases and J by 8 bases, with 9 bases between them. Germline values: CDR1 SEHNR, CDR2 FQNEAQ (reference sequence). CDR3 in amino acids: CASSLPQGGYTF. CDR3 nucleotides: TGTGCCAGCAGCTTACCACAGGGCGGCTACACCTTC.

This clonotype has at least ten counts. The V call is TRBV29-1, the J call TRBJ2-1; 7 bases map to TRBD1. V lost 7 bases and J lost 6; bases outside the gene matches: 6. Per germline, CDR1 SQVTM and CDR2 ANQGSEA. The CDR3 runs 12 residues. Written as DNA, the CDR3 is TGCAGCGGGGGAGACAGGGTCAATGAGCAGTTCTTC. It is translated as CSGGDRVNEQFF.

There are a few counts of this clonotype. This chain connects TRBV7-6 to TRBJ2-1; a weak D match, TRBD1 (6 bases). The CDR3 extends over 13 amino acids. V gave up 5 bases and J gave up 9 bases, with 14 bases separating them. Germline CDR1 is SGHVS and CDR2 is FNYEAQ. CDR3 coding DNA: TGTGCCAGCAGCCGCGAAACAGGGACTGAGCAGTTCTTC. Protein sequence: CASSRETGTEQFF.

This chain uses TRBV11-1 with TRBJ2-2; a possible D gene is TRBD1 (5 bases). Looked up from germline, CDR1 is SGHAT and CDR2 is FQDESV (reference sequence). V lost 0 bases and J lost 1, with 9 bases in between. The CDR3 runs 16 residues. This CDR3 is CASSLAPRENTGELFF. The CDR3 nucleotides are TGTGCCAGCAGCTTAGCGCCCAGGGAGAACACCGGGGAGCTGTTTTTT.

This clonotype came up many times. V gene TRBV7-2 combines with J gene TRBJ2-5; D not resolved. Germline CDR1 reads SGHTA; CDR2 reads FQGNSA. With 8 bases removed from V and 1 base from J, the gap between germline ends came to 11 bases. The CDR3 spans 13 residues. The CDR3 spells CASGRPPQETQYF. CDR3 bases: TGTGCCAGCGGACGGCCTCCCCAAGAGACCCAGTACTTC.

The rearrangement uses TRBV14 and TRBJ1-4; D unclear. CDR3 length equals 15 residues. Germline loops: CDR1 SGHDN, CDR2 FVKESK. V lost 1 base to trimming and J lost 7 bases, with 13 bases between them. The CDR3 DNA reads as TGTGCCAGCAGCCAAGTCGGTCGTAGGCGTGAAAAACTGTTTTTT. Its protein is CASSQVGRRREKLFF.

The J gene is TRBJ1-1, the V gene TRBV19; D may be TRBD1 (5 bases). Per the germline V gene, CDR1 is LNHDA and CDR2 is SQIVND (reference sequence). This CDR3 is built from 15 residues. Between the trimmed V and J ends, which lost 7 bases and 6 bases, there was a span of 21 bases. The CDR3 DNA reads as TGTGCCAGTACCTTAAGGGGATCAGAGGTGGCTGAAGCTTTCTTT. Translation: CASTLRGSEVAEAFF.

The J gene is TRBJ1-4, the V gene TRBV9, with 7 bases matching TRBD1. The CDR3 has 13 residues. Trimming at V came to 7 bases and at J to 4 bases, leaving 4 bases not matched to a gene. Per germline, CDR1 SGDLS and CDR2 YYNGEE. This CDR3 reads CASQGQNNEKLFF. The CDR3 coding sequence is TGTGCCAGCCAGGGACAGAATAATGAAAAACTGTTTTTT.

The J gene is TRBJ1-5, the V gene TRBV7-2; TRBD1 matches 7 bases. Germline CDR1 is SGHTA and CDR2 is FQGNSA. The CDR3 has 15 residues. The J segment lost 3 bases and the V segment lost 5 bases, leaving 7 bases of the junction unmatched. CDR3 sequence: CASSPRTGPNQPQHF. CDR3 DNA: TGTGCCAGCAGCCCTCGGACAGGCCCCAATCAGCCCCAGCATTTT.

The CDR3: CSASSIAVQETQYF. In DNA, the CDR3 is TGCAGTGCTAGTAGTATAGCAGTGCAAGAGACCCAGTACTTC. The chain couples TRBV20-1 to TRBJ2-5; no firm D call. The CDR3 is made up of 14 amino acids. Per the germline V gene, CDR1 is DFQATT and CDR2 is SNEGSKA (reference sequence). V was clipped by 3 bases and J by 2 bases, with 13 bases between them.

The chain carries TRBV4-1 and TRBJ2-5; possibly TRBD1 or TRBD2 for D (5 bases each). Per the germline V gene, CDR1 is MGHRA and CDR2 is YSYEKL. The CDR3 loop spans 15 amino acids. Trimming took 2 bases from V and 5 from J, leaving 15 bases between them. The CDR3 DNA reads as TGCGCCAGCAGCCAATATGGGACCGCCAGTGAGACCCAGTACTTC. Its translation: CASSQYGTASETQYF.

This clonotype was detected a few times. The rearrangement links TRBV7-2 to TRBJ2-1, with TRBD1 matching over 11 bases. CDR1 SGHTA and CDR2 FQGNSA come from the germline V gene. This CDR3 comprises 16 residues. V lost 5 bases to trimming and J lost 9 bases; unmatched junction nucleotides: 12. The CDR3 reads CASSTSWDRGLGEQFF. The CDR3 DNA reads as TGTGCCAGCAGCACAAGTTGGGACAGGGGGTTGGGTGAGCAGTTCTTC.

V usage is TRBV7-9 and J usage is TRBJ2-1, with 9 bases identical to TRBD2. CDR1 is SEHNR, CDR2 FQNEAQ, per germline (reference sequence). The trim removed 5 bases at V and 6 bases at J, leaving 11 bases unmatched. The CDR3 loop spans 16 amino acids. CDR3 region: CASSQLAGGPGNEQFF. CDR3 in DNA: TGTGCCAGCAGCCAGCTGGCGGGAGGGCCAGGCAATGAGCAGTTCTTC.

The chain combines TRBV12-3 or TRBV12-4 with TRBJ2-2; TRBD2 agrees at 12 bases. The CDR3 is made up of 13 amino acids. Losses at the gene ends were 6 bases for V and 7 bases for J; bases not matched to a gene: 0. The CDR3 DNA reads TGTGCCAGCAGGGGACTAGCGGGCGGGGAGCTGTTTTTT. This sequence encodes CASRGLAGGELFF.

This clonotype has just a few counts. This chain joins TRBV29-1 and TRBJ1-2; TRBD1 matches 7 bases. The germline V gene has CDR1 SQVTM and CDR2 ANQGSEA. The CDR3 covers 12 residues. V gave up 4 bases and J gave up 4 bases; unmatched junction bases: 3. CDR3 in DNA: TGCAGCGTTGCCGGGACAGCCTATGGCTACACCTTC. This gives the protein CSVAGTAYGYTF.

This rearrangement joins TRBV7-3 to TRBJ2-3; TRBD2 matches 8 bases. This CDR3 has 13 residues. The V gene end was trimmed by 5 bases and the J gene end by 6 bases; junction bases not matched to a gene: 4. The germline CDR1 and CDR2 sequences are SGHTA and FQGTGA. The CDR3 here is CASSRTSWDTQYF. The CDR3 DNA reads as TGTGCCAGCAGCAGGACTAGCTGGGATACGCAGTATTTT.

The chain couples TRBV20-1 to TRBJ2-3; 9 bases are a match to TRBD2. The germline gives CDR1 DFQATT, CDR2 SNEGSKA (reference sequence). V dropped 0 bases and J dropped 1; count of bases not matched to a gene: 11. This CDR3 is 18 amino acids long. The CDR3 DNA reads TGCAGTGCTAGAGATTCTTGGCTAGCGGGATTACGCACAGATACGCAGTATTTT. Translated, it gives CSARDSWLAGLRTDTQYF.

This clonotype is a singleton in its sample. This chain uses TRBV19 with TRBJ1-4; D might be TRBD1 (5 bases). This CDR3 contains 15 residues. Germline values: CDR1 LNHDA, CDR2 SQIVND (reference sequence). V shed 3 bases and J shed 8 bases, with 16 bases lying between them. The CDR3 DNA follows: TGTGCCAGTAGTATGCCTGGGACCTCGAGAGAAAAACTGTTTTTT. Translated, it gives CASSMPGTSREKLFF.